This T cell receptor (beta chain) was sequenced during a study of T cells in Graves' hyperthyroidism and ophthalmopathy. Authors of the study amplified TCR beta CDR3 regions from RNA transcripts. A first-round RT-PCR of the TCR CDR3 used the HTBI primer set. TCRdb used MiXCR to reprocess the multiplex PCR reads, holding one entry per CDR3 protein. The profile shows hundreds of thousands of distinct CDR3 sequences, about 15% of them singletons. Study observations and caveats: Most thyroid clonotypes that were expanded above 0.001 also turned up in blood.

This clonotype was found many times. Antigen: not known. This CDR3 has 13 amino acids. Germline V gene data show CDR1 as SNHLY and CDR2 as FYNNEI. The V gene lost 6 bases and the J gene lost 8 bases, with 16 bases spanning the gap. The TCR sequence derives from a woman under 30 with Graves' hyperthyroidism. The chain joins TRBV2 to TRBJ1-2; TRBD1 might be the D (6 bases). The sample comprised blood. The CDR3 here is CASREQGSGGYTF. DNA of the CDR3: TGTGCCAGCAGGGAACAGGGTTCAGGGGGCTACACCTTC.